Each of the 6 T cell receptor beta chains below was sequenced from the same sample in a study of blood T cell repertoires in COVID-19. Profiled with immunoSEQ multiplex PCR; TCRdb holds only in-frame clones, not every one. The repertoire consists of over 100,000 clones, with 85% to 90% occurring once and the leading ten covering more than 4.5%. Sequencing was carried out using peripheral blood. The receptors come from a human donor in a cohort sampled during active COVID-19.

The CDR3 DNA is TGTGCCAGCAGAGGGACTAGTGGGGCCGGGGAGCTGTTTTTT. This sequence encodes CASRGTSGAGELFF. The chain uses TRBV9 and TRBJ2-2; 8 bases line up with TRBD2. This CDR3 region has 14 residues. Germline V gene data show CDR1 as SGDLS and CDR2 as YYNGEE. V lost 5 bases to trimming and J lost 6 bases; unmatched junction nucleotides: 6.

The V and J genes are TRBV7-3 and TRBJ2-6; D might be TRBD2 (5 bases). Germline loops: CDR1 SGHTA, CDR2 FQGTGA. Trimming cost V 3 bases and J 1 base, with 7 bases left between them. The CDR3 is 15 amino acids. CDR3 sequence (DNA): TGTGCCAGCAGCTTGGGGAGTTCTGGGGCCAACGTCCTGACTTTC. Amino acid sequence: CASSLGSSGANVLTF. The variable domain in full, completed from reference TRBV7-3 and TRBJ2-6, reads GAGVSQTPSNKVTEKGKYVELRCDPISGHTALYWYRQSLGQGPEFLIYFQGTGAADDSGLPNDRFFAVRPEGSVSTLKIQRTERGDSAVYLCASSLGSSGANVLTFGAGSRLTVL.

The CDR3 sequence is CSATGTASTDTQYF. CDR3 nucleotide sequence: TGCAGCGCGACAGGGACAGCTAGCACAGATACGCAGTATTTT. The V and J genes are TRBV29-1 and TRBJ2-3, with 7 bases fitting TRBD1. V trimming: 7 bases; J trimming: 0 bases; junction bases outside the gene matches: 7. Germline-derived CDR1 and CDR2 are SQVTM and ANQGSEA. CDR3 length: 14 residues.

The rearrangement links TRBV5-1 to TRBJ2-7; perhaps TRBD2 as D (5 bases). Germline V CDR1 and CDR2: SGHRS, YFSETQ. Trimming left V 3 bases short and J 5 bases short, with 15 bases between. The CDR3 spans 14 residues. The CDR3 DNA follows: TGCGCCAGCAGCTCCGGAGAGGGTTACCACGAGCAGTACTTC. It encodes CASSSGEGYHEQYF.

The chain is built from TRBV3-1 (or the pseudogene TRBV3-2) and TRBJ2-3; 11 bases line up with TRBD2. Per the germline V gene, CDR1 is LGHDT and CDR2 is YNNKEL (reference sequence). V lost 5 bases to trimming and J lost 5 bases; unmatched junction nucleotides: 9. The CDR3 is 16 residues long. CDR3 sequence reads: CASSALLAGVGDTQYF. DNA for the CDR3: TGTGCCAGCAGCGCGTTACTAGCGGGAGTGGGAGATACGCAGTATTTT.

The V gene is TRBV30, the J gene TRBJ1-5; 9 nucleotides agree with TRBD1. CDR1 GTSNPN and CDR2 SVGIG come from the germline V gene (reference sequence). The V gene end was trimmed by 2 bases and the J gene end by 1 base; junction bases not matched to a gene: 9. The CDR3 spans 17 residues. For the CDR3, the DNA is TGTGCCTGGAGTTCGGACAGGGGACAGGCGAGCAATCAGCCCCAGCATTTT. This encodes CAWSSDRGQASNQPQHF.